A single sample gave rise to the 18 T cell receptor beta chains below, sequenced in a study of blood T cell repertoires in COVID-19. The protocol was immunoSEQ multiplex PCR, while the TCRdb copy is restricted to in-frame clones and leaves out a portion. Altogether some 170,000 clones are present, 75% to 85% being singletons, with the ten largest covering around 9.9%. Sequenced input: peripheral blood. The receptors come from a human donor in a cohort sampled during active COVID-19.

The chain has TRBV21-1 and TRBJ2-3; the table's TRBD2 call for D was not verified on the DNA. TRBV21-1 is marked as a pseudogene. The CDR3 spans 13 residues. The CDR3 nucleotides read TGTGCCAGATTTGGAGGGGTGCCAGATACGCAGTATTTT. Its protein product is CARFGGVPDTQYF.

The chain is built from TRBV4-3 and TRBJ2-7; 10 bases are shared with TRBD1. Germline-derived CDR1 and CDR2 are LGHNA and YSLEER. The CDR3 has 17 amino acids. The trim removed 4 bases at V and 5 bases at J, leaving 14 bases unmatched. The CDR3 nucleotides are TGCGCCAGCAGCCGTACAACCGGGACAGGGGTTTCCCACGAGCAGTACTTC. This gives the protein CASSRTTGTGVSHEQYF.

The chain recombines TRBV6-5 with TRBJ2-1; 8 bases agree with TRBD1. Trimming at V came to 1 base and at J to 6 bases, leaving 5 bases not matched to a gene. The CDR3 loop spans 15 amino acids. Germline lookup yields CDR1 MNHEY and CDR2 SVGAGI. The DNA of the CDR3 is TGTGCCAGCAGTTACTTAGGACAGGGTGGCAATGAGCAGTTCTTC. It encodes CASSYLGQGGNEQFF.

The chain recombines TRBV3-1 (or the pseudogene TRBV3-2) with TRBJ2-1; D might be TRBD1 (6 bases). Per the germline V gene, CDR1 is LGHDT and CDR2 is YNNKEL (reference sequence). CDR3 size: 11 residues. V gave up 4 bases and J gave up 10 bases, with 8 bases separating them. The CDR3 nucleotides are TGTGCCAGCAGCCTCCAGGGGGAGCAGTTCTTC. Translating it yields CASSLQGEQFF.

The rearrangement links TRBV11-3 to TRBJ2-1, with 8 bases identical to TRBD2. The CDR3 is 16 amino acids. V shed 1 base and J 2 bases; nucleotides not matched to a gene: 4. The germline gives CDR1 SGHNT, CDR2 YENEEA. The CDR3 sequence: CASSLGWTSPYNEQFF. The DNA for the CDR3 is TGTGCCAGCAGCTTAGGATGGACTAGCCCCTACAATGAGCAGTTCTTC.

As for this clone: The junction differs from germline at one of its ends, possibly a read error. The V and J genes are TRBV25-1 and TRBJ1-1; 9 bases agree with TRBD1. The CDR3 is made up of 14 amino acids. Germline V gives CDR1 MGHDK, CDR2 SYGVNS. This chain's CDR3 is CASSGRDRASDAFF. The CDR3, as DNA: TGTGCCAGCAGTGGCCGGGACAGGGCGTCTGACGCTTTCTTT.

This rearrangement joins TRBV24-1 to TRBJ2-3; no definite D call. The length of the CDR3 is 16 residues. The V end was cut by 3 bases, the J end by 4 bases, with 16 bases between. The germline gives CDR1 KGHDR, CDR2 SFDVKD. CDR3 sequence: CATSDLTPSRADTQYF. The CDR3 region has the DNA TGTGCCACCAGTGATCTTACCCCATCACGAGCAGATACGCAGTATTTT.

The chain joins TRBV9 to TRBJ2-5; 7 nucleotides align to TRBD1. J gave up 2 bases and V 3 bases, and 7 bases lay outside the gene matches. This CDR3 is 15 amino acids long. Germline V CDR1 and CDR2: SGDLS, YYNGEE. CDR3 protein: CASSARQGPQETQYF. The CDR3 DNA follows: TGTGCCAGCAGCGCAAGACAGGGACCGCAAGAGACCCAGTACTTC.

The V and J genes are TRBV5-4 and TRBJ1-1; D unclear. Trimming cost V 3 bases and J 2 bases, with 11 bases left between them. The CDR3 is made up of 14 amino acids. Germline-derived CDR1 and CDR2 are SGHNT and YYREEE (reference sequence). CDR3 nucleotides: TGTGCCAGCAGCTGGACCGGGAGAAACACTGAAGCTTTCTTT. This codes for CASSWTGRNTEAFF.

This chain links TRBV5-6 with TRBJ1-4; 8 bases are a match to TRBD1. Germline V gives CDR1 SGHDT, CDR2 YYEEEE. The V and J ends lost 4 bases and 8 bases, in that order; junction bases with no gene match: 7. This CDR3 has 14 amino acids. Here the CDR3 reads CASSPDRAGEKLFF. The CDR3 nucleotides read TGTGCCAGCAGCCCGGACAGGGCGGGGGAAAAACTGTTTTTT.

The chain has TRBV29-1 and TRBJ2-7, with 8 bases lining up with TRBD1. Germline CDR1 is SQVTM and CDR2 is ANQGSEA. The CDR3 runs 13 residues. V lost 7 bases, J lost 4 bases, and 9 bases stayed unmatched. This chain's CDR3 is CSALGQAPYEQYF. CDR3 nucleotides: TGCAGCGCCCTGGGACAGGCCCCGTACGAGCAGTACTTC.

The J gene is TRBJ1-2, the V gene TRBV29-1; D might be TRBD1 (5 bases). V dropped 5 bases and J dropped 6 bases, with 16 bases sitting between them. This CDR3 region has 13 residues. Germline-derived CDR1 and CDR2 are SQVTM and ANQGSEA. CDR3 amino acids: CSVRRGLSHGYTF. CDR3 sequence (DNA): TGCAGCGTTAGGAGGGGATTGTCGCATGGCTACACCTTC.

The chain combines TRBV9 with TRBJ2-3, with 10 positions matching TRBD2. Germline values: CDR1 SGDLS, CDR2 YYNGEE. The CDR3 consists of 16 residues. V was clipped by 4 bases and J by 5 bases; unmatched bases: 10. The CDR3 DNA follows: TGTGCCAGCAGCCATCAGCGGGGGGGCCTCGGAGATACGCAGTATTTT. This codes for CASSHQRGGLGDTQYF.

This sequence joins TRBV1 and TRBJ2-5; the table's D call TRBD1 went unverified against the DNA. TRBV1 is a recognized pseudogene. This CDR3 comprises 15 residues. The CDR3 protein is CTSSHLTGSVKTQYF. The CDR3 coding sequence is TGCACCAGCAGCCATTTGACAGGCTCGGTAAAGACCCAGTACTTC.

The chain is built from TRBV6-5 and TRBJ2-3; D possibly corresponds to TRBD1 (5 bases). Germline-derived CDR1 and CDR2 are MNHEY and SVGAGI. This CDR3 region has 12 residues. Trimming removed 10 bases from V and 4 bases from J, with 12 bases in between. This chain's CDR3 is CAIQGWADTQYF. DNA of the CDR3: TGTGCCATCCAGGGTTGGGCAGATACGCAGTATTTT.

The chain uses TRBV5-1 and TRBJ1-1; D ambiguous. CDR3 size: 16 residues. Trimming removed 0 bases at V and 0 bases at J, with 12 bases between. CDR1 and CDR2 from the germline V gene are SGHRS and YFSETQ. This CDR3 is CASSLASLSVNTEAFF. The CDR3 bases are TGCGCCAGCAGCTTGGCCTCCCTTAGTGTGAACACTGAAGCTTTCTTT. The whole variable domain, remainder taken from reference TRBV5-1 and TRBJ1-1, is KAGVTQTPRYLIKTRGQQVTLSCSPISGHRSVSWYQQTPGQGLQFLFEYFSETQRNKGNFPGRFSGRQFSNSRSEMNVSTLELGDSALYLCASSLASLSVNTEAFFGQGTRLTVV.

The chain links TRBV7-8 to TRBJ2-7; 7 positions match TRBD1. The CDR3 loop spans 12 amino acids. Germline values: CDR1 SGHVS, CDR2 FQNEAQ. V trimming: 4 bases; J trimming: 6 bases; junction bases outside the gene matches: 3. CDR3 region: CASSYQGVEQYF. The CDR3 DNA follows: TGTGCCAGCAGCTATCAGGGGGTCGAGCAGTACTTC. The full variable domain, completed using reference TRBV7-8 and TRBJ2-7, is GAGVSQSPRYKVAKRGQDVALRCDPISGHVSLFWYQQALGQGPEFLTYFQNEAQLDKSGLPSDRFFAERPEGSVSTLKIQRTQQEDSAVYLCASSYQGVEQYFGPGTRLTVT.

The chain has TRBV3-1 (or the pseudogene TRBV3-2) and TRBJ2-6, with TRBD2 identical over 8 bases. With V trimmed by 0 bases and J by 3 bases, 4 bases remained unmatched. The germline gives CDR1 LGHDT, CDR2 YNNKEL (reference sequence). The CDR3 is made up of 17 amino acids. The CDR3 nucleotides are TGTGCCAGCAGCCAAGACGGGGGGGCTGGTGGGGCCAACGTCCTGACTTTC. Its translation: CASSQDGGAGGANVLTF.